A selection of T cell receptor beta chains follows, all from one sample in a study of blood T cell repertoires in COVID-19. Sequencing was performed with immunoSEQ multiplex PCR; in TCRdb, only in-frame clones are kept and a portion is missing. Among 200,000 to 250,000 clones listed, under 90% were seen once. Sequenced material: PBMCs or T cells enriched from blood (not recorded which). These receptors all stem from a woman in her 40s who had been exposed to COVID-19. The CDR3 runs from the conserved cysteine through the conserved F or W. Each record gives: clone size, V gene, D gene, J gene, CDR3 protein, CDR3 DNA. A D gene is named only where the DNA matches it firmly. For some rows the clone size is stated as once, few or many, or as a class when expanded; others skip it.

clone_size: few; v_call: TRBV7-2; d_call: NA; j_call: TRBJ1-2; cdr3_aa: CASSSPQQGRRYGYTF; cdr3_nt: TGTGCCAGCAGCTCTCCCCAACAGGGTAGGCGCTATGGCTACACCTTC
clone_size: few; v_call: TRBV19; d_call: NA; j_call: TRBJ2-7; cdr3_aa: CASSIGPVYEQYF; cdr3_nt: TGTGCCAGTAGTATAGGGCCCGTCTACGAGCAGTACTTC
clone_size: NA; v_call: TRBV18; d_call: TRBD2; j_call: TRBJ2-3; cdr3_aa: CASSRTSGASSPPFDTQYF; cdr3_nt: TGTGCCAGCTCAAGGACTAGCGGGGCCTCCTCCCCGCCGTTCGATACGCAGTATTTT
clone_size: NA; v_call: TRBV28; d_call: TRBD1; j_call: TRBJ1-2; cdr3_aa: CASRDRDLVGGYTF; cdr3_nt: TGTGCCAGCCGGGACAGGGATTTAGTAGGAGGCTACACCTTC
clone_size: NA; v_call: TRBV28; d_call: NA; j_call: TRBJ2-1; cdr3_aa: CASSLQGNSYNEQFF; cdr3_nt: TGTGCCAGCAGTTTGCAGGGGAACTCCTACAATGAGCAGTTCTTC
clone_size: NA; v_call: TRBV27; d_call: NA; j_call: TRBJ1-1; cdr3_aa: CASSLWPNTEAFF; cdr3_nt: TGTGCCAGCAGTTTATGGCCGAACACTGAAGCTTTCTTT
clone_size: NA; v_call: TRBV7-2; d_call: TRBD1; j_call: TRBJ1-2; cdr3_aa: CASSLYGQGHGYTF; cdr3_nt: TGTGCCAGCAGCTTATATGGACAGGGACATGGCTACACCTTC
clone_size: NA; v_call: TRBV28; d_call: TRBD2; j_call: TRBJ2-1; cdr3_aa: CASSLTSGGRSYYNEQFF; cdr3_nt: TGTGCCAGCAGTTTAACTAGCGGGGGGAGAAGCTACTACAATGAGCAGTTCTTC
clone_size: NA; v_call: TRBV27; d_call: NA; j_call: TRBJ1-1; cdr3_aa: CASSTAGDTEAFF; cdr3_nt: TGTGCCAGCAGTACAGCAGGGGACACTGAAGCTTTCTTT
clone_size: once; v_call: TRBV7-2; d_call: TRBD1; j_call: TRBJ1-2; cdr3_aa: CASSATGAPYVGYTF; cdr3_nt: TGTGCCAGCAGCGCGACAGGGGCGCCCTATGTTGGCTACACCTTC
clone_size: NA; v_call: TRBV6-4; d_call: TRBD2; j_call: TRBJ2-2; cdr3_aa: CASSPGLAGATGELFF; cdr3_nt: TGTGCCAGCAGTCCGGGACTAGCGGGGGCCACCGGGGAGCTGTTTTTT
clone_size: NA; v_call: TRBV3-1/TRBV3-2; d_call: TRBD2; j_call: TRBJ2-5; cdr3_aa: CASSPGTSGIQETQYF; cdr3_nt: TGTGCCAGCAGCCCAGGGACTAGCGGGATTCAAGAGACCCAGTACTTC
clone_size: NA; v_call: TRBV19; d_call: TRBD1; j_call: TRBJ2-7; cdr3_aa: CASRGTGDAEQYF; cdr3_nt: TGTGCCAGTAGGGGGACAGGGGATGCAGAGCAGTACTTC
clone_size: NA; v_call: TRBV19; d_call: NA; j_call: TRBJ1-1; cdr3_aa: CASSLGRETEAFF; cdr3_nt: TGTGCCAGTAGTTTGGGGCGGGAGACTGAAGCTTTCTTT
clone_size: few; v_call: TRBV29-1; d_call: TRBD1; j_call: TRBJ1-1; cdr3_aa: CSGQGLTEAFF; cdr3_nt: TGCAGCGGACAGGGGTTAACTGAAGCTTTCTTT
clone_size: NA; v_call: TRBV5-4; d_call: TRBD2; j_call: TRBJ2-5; cdr3_aa: CASSPALAGGPGETQYF; cdr3_nt: TGTGCCAGCAGCCCGGCATTAGCGGGGGGGCCCGGGGAGACCCAGTACTTC
clone_size: NA; v_call: TRBV28; d_call: NA; j_call: TRBJ1-5; cdr3_aa: CASGIQGKGNQPQHF; cdr3_nt: TGTGCCAGCGGAATACAGGGAAAAGGCAATCAGCCCCAGCATTTT
clone_size: NA; v_call: TRBV28; d_call: NA; j_call: TRBJ2-5; cdr3_aa: CASSFIISLPVQETQYF; cdr3_nt: TGTGCCAGCAGTTTTATCATAAGTCTGCCGGTCCAAGAGACCCAGTACTTC
clone_size: NA; v_call: TRBV9; d_call: NA; j_call: TRBJ2-7; cdr3_aa: CASSGGGSYEQYF; cdr3_nt: TGTGCCAGCAGCGGAGGAGGGTCCTACGAGCAGTACTTC
clone_size: NA; v_call: TRBV18; d_call: NA; j_call: TRBJ2-2; cdr3_aa: CASSPPGGPLTGELFF; cdr3_nt: TGTGCCAGCTCACCACCCGGGGGGCCTCTCACCGGGGAGCTGTTTTTT
clone_size: few; v_call: TRBV2; d_call: NA; j_call: TRBJ1-3; cdr3_aa: CASRTGRQTPTTGSGNTIYF; cdr3_nt: TGTGCCAGCAGAACAGGAAGACAGACTCCTACAACCGGTTCTGGAAACACCATATATTTT
clone_size: NA; v_call: TRBV19; d_call: NA; j_call: TRBJ1-5; cdr3_aa: CASSRVPRTVDNQPQHF; cdr3_nt: TGTGCCAGTAGTCGCGTCCCAAGGACAGTTGATAATCAGCCCCAGCATTTT
clone_size: NA; v_call: TRBV12-3/TRBV12-4; d_call: NA; j_call: TRBJ1-2; cdr3_aa: CASSLSGYTF; cdr3_nt: TGTGCCAGCAGTTTATCGGGCTACACCTTC
clone_size: NA; v_call: TRBV6-5; d_call: TRBD1; j_call: TRBJ1-1; cdr3_aa: CASSAGQGGTEAFF; cdr3_nt: TGTGCCAGCAGCGCGGGACAGGGTGGCACTGAAGCTTTCTTT
clone_size: once; v_call: TRBV2; d_call: TRBD2; j_call: TRBJ2-1; cdr3_aa: CASIAGSYNEQFF; cdr3_nt: TGTGCCAGCATAGCGGGTTCCTACAATGAGCAGTTCTTC
clone_size: NA; v_call: TRBV7-2; d_call: NA; j_call: TRBJ1-5; cdr3_aa: CASSLWGGSQPQHF; cdr3_nt: TGTGCCAGCAGCTTATGGGGAGGGAGCCAGCCCCAGCATTTT
clone_size: NA; v_call: TRBV19; d_call: NA; j_call: TRBJ1-4; cdr3_aa: CASSLKGTNEKLFF; cdr3_nt: TGTGCCAGTAGTCTAAAGGGGACTAATGAAAAACTGTTTTTT
clone_size: NA; v_call: TRBV3-1/TRBV3-2; d_call: TRBD2; j_call: TRBJ2-7; cdr3_aa: CASSRVTSQQYF; cdr3_nt: TGTGCCAGCAGCCGAGTGACTAGCCAGCAGTACTTC
clone_size: NA; v_call: TRBV5-1; d_call: TRBD1; j_call: TRBJ1-2; cdr3_aa: CASSLWGQGRSNYGYTF; cdr3_nt: TGCGCCAGCAGCTTGTGGGGACAGGGGCGCTCTAACTATGGCTACACCTTC
clone_size: NA; v_call: TRBV24-1; d_call: TRBD1; j_call: TRBJ1-2; cdr3_aa: CATSDSRDRGKWGYTF; cdr3_nt: TGTGCCACCAGTGATTCCCGGGACAGGGGGAAGTGGGGCTACACCTTC
clone_size: NA; v_call: TRBV18; d_call: TRBD1; j_call: TRBJ2-1; cdr3_aa: CASSTAGQGMGEQFF; cdr3_nt: TGTGCCAGCTCAACTGCGGGACAGGGGATGGGTGAGCAGTTCTTC
clone_size: NA; v_call: TRBV18; d_call: NA; j_call: TRBJ1-1; cdr3_aa: CASSPGADTEAFF; cdr3_nt: TGTGCCAGCTCACCAGGGGCGGACACTGAAGCTTTCTTT
clone_size: NA; v_call: TRBV18; d_call: NA; j_call: TRBJ1-1; cdr3_aa: CASSPRGNTEAFF; cdr3_nt: TGTGCCAGCTCTCCCAGGGGGAACACTGAAGCTTTCTTT
clone_size: NA; v_call: TRBV7-3; d_call: TRBD2; j_call: TRBJ2-1; cdr3_aa: CASSPRTSGGAGYNEQFF; cdr3_nt: TGTGCCAGCAGCCCCCGGACTAGCGGGGGGGCTGGGTACAATGAGCAGTTCTTC
clone_size: NA; v_call: TRBV5-6; d_call: NA; j_call: TRBJ1-2; cdr3_aa: CASSSWTAGLSPYTF; cdr3_nt: TGTGCCAGCAGCAGCTGGACAGCAGGTCTATCCCCCTACACCTTC
clone_size: NA; v_call: TRBV28; d_call: NA; j_call: TRBJ1-4; cdr3_aa: CASSRRAVEKLFF; cdr3_nt: TGTGCCAGCAGCCGGAGGGCGGTTGAAAAACTGTTTTTT
clone_size: NA; v_call: TRBV5-6; d_call: NA; j_call: TRBJ2-7; cdr3_aa: CASSLEVGVREQYF; cdr3_nt: TGTGCCAGCAGCTTGGAGGTGGGAGTACGAGAGCAGTACTTC
clone_size: NA; v_call: TRBV5-6; d_call: NA; j_call: TRBJ1-3; cdr3_aa: CASSLPDSSSGNTIYF; cdr3_nt: TGTGCCAGCAGCTTGCCAGACAGCAGCTCTGGAAACACCATATATTTT
clone_size: NA; v_call: TRBV18; d_call: NA; j_call: TRBJ2-7; cdr3_aa: CASSHQPGQSSYEQYF; cdr3_nt: TGTGCCAGCTCACACCAACCGGGACAAAGCTCCTACGAGCAGTACTTC
clone_size: NA; v_call: TRBV5-1; d_call: TRBD1; j_call: TRBJ2-3; cdr3_aa: CASSPGGGTDTQYF; cdr3_nt: TGCGCCAGCAGCCCAGGGGGCGGCACAGATACGCAGTATTTT